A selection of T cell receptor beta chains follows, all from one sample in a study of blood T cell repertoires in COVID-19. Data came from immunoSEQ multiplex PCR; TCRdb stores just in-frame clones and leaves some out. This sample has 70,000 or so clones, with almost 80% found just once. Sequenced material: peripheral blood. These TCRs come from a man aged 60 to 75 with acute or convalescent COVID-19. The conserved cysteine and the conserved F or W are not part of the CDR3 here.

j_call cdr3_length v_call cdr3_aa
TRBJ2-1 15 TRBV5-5 ASSLRRTADSYNEQF
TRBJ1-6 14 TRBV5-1 ASSPGTANDNSPLH
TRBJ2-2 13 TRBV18 ASSRSQGSPGELF
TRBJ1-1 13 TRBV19 ASTPPDRVNTEAF
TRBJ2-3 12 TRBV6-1 ASSEAHFIYTQY
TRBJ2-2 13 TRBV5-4 ASSAGGGDTGELF
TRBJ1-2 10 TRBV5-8 ASSRAGYGYT
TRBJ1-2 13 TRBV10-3 ATQGGAVLEQGYT
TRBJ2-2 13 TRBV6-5 ATRHRDRNTGELF
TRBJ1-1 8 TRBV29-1 STWTDEAF
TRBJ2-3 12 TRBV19 ASSIGTGTDTQY
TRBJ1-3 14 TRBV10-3 AIIGSSPSSGNTIY
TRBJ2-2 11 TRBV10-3 AISGEEPGELF
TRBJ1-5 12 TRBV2 ATAWTGSNQPQH
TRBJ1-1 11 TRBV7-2 ASSQGQKTEAF
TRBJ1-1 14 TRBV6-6 ASSSSGTLMNTEAF
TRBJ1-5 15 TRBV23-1 ASSQSGRDRSNQPQH
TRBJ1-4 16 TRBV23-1 ASSQSGEGRGTNEKLF
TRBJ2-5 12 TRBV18 ASSSLQGLETQY
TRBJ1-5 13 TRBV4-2 ASSNTDRVDQPQH
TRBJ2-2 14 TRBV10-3 AIGSGQGARNGELF
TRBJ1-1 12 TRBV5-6 ASSFQGRGTEAF
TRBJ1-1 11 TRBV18 ASSPGREIVTF
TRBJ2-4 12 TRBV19 ASSPQGTKNIQY
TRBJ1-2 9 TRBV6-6 ASAGNYGYT
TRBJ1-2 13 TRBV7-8 ASSYSESGVYGYT